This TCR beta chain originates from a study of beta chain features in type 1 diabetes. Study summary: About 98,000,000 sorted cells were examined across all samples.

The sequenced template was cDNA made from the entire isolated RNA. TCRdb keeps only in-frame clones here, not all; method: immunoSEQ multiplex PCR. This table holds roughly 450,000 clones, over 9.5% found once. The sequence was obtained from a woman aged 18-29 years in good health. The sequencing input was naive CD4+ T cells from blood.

The CDR3 spells CASSPGQNLYGYTF. The CDR3 nucleotides are TGTGCCAGCAGCCCCGGACAGAACCTCTATGGCTACACCTTC. The chain uses TRBV7-9 and TRBJ1-2; TRBD1 is a possible D gene (6 bases). V lost 5 bases to trimming and J lost 4 bases, with 14 bases between them. The CDR3 covers 14 residues. Germline CDR1 is SEHNR and CDR2 is FQNEAQ (reference sequence).